The subject of this entry is one T cell receptor beta chain. This clone was counted only a few times. Its antigen is unknown. No base qualities exist here, and no much larger clone lies one base off it. Receptor amplification or capture employed the immunoSEQ multiplex PCR assay. Deep sequencing of rearranged TCR beta loci, alongside multiparametric flow cytometry, was used to profile T cell repertoires. TCRdb took this table from immuneACCESS and kept in-frame rearrangements with V and J called. Such tables lack part of the clones; where checked against another copy, unresolved V genes explain under half of the gap, and the rest is unexplained. Counted in this sample were 150,000 to 200,000 clones; approximately 91% of them appeared once. Around 4.5% of the sample lies in the top ten. The data were obtained in a study of lymphopenia after photon versus proton radiotherapy (dated by TCRdb to the late 2010s). The study in broad terms: The study compared the immunological effects of photon versus proton radiation therapy in patients with gastrointestinal tumors who developed high-grade lymphopenia. A cohort of under 25 patients with gastrointestinal tumors who received either photon or proton therapy and subsequently developed lymphopenia was included. The study was designed to characterize how the impact on the immune system differs between the two radiation modalities.

From cysteine to phenylalanine, the CDR3 is 14 amino acids long. The entry retains the CDR3 DNA only, 42 bases that are in frame from base 1. CDR1 is given as MNHNS and CDR2 as SASEGT, both from the germline V gene. Trimming removed 3 bases from V and 0 bases from J, leaving 6 bases between the germline ends. On the study overall, not on this receptor specifically: Across the cohort, a larger post-nadir drop in TCR diversity was inversely correlated with overall survival time among patients who died. The survival association was assessed only in patients who died, and the authors presented better survival with proton therapy as a possibility rather than a demonstrated result. After the lymphocyte count nadir, oligoclonal expansion, especially of CD8+ Temra cells, was observed in photon-treated repertoires, and the drop in diversity was driven by this expansion. Proton-treated patients stayed relatively stable during treatment, while photon-treated patients lost naive T cells and TCR diversity and gained effector/memory populations.

Recombination connected TRBV6-1 to TRBJ1-5; the D gene lacks a confident call. The origin of this receptor is a man aged 50 or older with gastric cancer. The specimen was peripheral blood, collected from a patient treated with photon-based radiotherapy. This receptor carries the CDR3 CASSETISNQPQHF. The DNA is TGTGCCAGCAGTGAGACCATTAGCAATCAGCCCCAGCATTTT.